The 10 T cell receptor beta chains below come from one sample, sequenced in a study of T cell clonality in common variable immunodeficiency. Sequencing was performed with immunoSEQ multiplex PCR; in TCRdb, only in-frame clones are kept and a portion is missing. The repertoire consists of 45,000 to 55,000 clones, none detected only once. Sequenced sample: peripheral blood mononuclear cells. The source of these receptors is a person between 18 and 75 years old in good health.

This clone came up many times. The read comes to an end 3 residues before the CDR3 does, leaving the germline J gene to fill in the end. The chain recombines TRBV6-1 with TRBJ1-2, with 8 bases that match TRBD1. Germline V gene data show CDR1 as MNHNS and CDR2 as SASEGT. The CDR3 extends over 15 amino acids. With 4 bases clipped from V and 7 bases from J, the junction kept 11 bases outside the gene matches. CDR3: CASSGFQGAGGGYTF. The CDR3 bases that were read are TGTGCCAGCAGTGGTTTTCAGGGGGCGGGAGGTGGC.

At least ten counts were recorded for this clone. The observed sequence ends 3 residues before the CDR3 terminus, with the missing tail filled in from the germline J gene. This chain links TRBV20-1 with TRBJ2-4, with TRBD2 matching 7 bases. The CDR3 consists of 16 residues. J was trimmed by 8 bases and V by 4 bases; bases with no gene match: 17. CDR1 and CDR2 from the germline V gene are DFQATT and SNEGSKA (reference sequence). Incomplete CDR3 DNA: TGCAGTGCTACAGACGCCCAGCGGGGATGGGAGGACATT. It encodes CSATDAQRGWEDI. The complete CDR3 protein is CSATDAQRGWEDIQYF.

This clone was seen ten or more times. The read comes to an end 3 residues before the CDR3 does, leaving the germline J gene to fill in the end. This chain connects TRBV5-4 to TRBJ1-6; D is ambiguous. V shed 4 bases and J shed 10 bases, with 9 bases lying between them. The CDR3 contains 12 residues. Germline assignment: CDR1 SGHNT and CDR2 YYREEE (reference sequence). CDR3 sequence reads: CASSPGDSPLHF. The sequenced CDR3 bases are TGTGCCAGCAGCCCAGGAGACTCACCC.

This clone was seen ten or more times. The read terminates 3 residues ahead of where the CDR3 ends, so the germline J gene completes it. The V call is TRBV6-2 or TRBV6-3, the J call TRBJ2-1; tentatively, D is TRBD2 (7 bases). Germline lookup yields CDR1 MNHEY and CDR2 SVGEGT. The CDR3 has 15 amino acids. Trimming left V 7 bases short and J 2 bases short, with 15 bases between. This CDR3 reads CASIQRGGPYNEQFF. The covered CDR3 bases are TGTGCCAGCATCCAAAGGGGGGGCCCCTACAATGAG.

As regards this clone: The read falls 3 residues short of the CDR3 end, and the missing part is taken from the germline J gene. The chain is built from TRBV20-1 and TRBJ1-6; 9 nucleotides match TRBD1. CDR1 DFQATT and CDR2 SNEGSKA come from the germline V gene (reference sequence). The CDR3 has 15 residues. V trimming: 3 bases; J trimming: 7 bases; junction bases outside the gene matches: 7. The covered CDR3 bases are TGCAGTGCTAGGCCGGGACAGGGTGAAAATTCACCC. Translation: CSARPGQGENSP. The whole CDR3 protein is CSARPGQGENSPLHF.

This clone was counted many times. The read finishes 3 residues shy of the CDR3 end, and the germline J gene is used to complete it. The rearrangement joins TRBV10-3 to TRBJ2-2; 7 nucleotides agree with TRBD2. CDR1 and CDR2 from the germline V gene are ENHRY and SYGVKD. The CDR3 consists of 15 residues. The trim removed 3 bases at V and 7 bases at J, leaving 8 bases unmatched. The CDR3 is CAISDGREKLGELFF. CDR3 DNA, as far as it was read: TGTGCCATCAGTGATGGGCGGGAGAAACTCGGGGAG.

In its sample, this clone was seen many times. The missing CDR3 end, 3 residues past where the read stops, is filled in from the germline J gene. This chain uses TRBV20-1 with TRBJ2-3, with D perhaps TRBD1 (5 bases). Trimming removed 0 bases from V and 4 bases from J, with 8 bases in between. Germline assignment: CDR1 DFQATT and CDR2 SNEGSKA (reference sequence). The CDR3 extends over 13 amino acids. Partial CDR3 DNA: TGCAGTGCTAGAGAGGTGACAGCAGATACG. This gives the protein CSAREVTADT. The whole CDR3 protein is CSAREVTADTQYF.

This clone has ten or more counts. The CDR3 end falls 3 residues outside the read, so it is completed with the germline J gene. This rearrangement joins TRBV2 to TRBJ1-4, with TRBD1 matching 8 bases. CDR1 is SNHLY, CDR2 FYNNEI, per germline. The CDR3 has 16 amino acids. Trimming took 4 bases from V and 0 from J; bases not matched to a gene: 4. CDR3 protein: CASSAGTGATNEKLFF. The CDR3 bases that were read are TGTGCCAGCAGTGCTGGGACAGGAGCAACTAATGAAAAA.

This clone was seen at least ten times. Sequencing ends 3 residues short of the CDR3 end; the germline J gene provides the rest. This chain links TRBV6-2 or TRBV6-3 with TRBJ2-1; no clear D. Germline CDR1 MNHEY, CDR2 SVGEGT. The CDR3 totals 15 residues. V lost 6 bases and J 0 bases, leaving 12 bases between the germline ends. This chain's CDR3 is CASRSDSSSYNEQFF. The covered CDR3 bases are TGTGCCAGCAGGTCAGACTCGAGCTCCTACAATGAG.

This clone was detected ten times or more. The sequenced fragment ends 3 residues before the CDR3 boundary, so the rest is inferred from the germline J gene. The chain combines TRBV29-1 with TRBJ2-3; D is ambiguous. The CDR3 is 13 residues long. V was trimmed by 6 bases and J by 0 bases, leaving 10 bases between them. Per the germline V gene, CDR1 is SQVTM and CDR2 is ANQGSEA. The CDR3: CSVESVSTDTQYF. The sequenced part of the CDR3 DNA is TGCAGCGTCGAAAGCGTTAGCACAGATACG.